This T cell receptor (beta chain) is from a study of blood T cell repertoires in COVID-19. Looking at the study overall: In each case, the material was cDNA or gDNA derived from T cells, B-cell-depleted T cells, or PBMCs.

The Seattle site enrolled patients during active infection and followed them longitudinally. V dropped 7 bases and J dropped 4; count of bases not matched to a gene: 11. The CDR3 has 15 amino acids. Germline V gene sequence: CDR1 MNHNY, CDR2 SVGAGI (reference sequence). In the source study's methods: Quantification of nucleated cells was approximated via reference gene primer amplification. The assay was immunoSEQ multiplex PCR, and TCRdb's table has in-frame clones only and misses some. The DNA was the basis for D and trimming; V, J and clone size are from that table. The top ten hold 6.5% to 7.5% of the sample, which has about 180,000 clones, over 80% seen once.

The specimen was peripheral blood. The clonotype was recovered from a woman aged 40 to 55 with COVID-19, enrolled during active disease. V and J are TRBV6-6 and TRBJ1-2; 8 bases fit TRBD1. The CDR3 DNA sequence: TGTGCCAGCAACCCTCAGGGCCAGGGGGCCTATGGCTACACCTTC. Translating it yields CASNPQGQGAYGYTF.